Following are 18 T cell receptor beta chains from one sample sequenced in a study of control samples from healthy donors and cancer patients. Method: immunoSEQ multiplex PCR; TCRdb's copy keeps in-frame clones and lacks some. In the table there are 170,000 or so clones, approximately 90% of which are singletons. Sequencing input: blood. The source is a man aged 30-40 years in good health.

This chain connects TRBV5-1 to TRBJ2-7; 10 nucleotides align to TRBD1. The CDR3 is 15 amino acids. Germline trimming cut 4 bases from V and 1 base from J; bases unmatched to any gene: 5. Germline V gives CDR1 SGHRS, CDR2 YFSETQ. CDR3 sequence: CASSRGTGVSYEQYF. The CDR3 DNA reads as TGCGCCAGCAGCCGAGGGACAGGGGTGTCCTACGAGCAGTACTTC.

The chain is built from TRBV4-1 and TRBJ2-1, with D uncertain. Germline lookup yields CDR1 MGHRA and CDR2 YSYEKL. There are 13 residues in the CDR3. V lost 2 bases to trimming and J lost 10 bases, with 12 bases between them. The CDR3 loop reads CASSQRPGQEQFF. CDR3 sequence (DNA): TGCGCCAGCAGCCAAAGGCCGGGCCAGGAGCAGTTCTTC.

The CDR3 DNA follows: TGCGCCAGCGCTACCCGGGAGGATACGCAGTATTTT. Translation gives CASATREDTQYF. The genes are TRBV5-1 and TRBJ2-3; perhaps TRBD2 as D (6 bases). Trimming removed 7 bases from V and 6 bases from J, with 12 bases in between. The germline gives CDR1 SGHRS, CDR2 YFSETQ. The CDR3 length is 12 residues.

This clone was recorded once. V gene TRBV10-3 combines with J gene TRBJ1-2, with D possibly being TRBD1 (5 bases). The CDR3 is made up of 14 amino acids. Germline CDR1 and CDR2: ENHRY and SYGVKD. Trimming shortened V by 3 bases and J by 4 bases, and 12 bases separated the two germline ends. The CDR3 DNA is TGTGCCATCAGTGAAGGGGACCCCAGCTATGGCTACACCTTC. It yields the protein CAISEGDPSYGYTF.

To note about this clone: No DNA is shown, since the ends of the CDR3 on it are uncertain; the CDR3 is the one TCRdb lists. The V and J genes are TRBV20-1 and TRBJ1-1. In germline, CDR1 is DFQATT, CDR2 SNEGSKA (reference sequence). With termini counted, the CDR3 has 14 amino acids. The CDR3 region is CSASSVRGNTEAFF.

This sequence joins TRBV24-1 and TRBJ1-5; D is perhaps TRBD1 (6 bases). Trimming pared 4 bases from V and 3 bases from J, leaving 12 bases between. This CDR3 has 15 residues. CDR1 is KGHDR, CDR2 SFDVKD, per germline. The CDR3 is CATSDSTGYNQPQHF. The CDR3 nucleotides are TGTGCCACCAGTGACTCGACAGGTTACAATCAGCCCCAGCATTTT.

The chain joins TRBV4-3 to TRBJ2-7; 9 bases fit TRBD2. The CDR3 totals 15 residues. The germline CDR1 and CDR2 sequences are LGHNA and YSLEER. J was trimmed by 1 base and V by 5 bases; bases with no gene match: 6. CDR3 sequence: CASSTERGASYEQYF. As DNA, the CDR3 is TGCGCCAGCAGCACAGAGCGGGGGGCTTCCTACGAGCAGTACTTC.

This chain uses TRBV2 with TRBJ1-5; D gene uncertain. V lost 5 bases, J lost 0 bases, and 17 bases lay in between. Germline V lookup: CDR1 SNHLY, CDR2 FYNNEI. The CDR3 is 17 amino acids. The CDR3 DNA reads TGTGCCAGCAGTCCCTTGGGCAGATCCTATAGCAATCAGCCCCAGCATTTT. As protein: CASSPLGRSYSNQPQHF.

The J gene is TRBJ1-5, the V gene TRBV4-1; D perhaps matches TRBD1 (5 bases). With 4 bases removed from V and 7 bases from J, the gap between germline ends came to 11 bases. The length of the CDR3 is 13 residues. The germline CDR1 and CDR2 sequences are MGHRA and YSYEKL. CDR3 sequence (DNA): TGCGCCAGCAGCCCAACCGGGGGACAGCCCCAGCATTTT. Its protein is CASSPTGGQPQHF.

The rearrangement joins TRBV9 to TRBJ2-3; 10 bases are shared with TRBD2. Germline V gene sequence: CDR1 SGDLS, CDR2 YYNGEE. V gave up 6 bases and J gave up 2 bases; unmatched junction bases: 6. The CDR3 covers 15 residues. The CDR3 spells CASTVSGRDTDTQYF. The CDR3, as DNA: TGTGCCAGCACCGTGAGCGGGAGGGACACAGATACGCAGTATTTT.

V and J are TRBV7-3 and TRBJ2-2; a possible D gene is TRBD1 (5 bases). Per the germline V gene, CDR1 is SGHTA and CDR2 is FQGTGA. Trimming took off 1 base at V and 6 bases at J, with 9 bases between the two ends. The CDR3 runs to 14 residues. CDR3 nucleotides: TGTGCCAGCAGCTTAAACGCAGGGTCCGGGGAGCTGTTTTTT. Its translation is CASSLNAGSGELFF.

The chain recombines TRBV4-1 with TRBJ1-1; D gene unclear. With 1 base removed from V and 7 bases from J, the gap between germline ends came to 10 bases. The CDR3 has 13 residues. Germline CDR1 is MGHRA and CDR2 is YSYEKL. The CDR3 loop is CASSQGQELEAFF. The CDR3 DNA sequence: TGCGCCAGCAGCCAAGGTCAGGAGCTTGAAGCTTTCTTT.

Here the CDR3 reads CASSGGGPGETQYF. CDR3 nucleotides: TGTGCCAGCAGCGGAGGGGGTCCGGGGGAGACCCAGTACTTC. This chain connects TRBV5-4 to TRBJ2-5; the D call may be TRBD1 or TRBD2 (6 bases each). V dropped 4 bases and J dropped 5 bases, with 15 bases sitting between them. Germline assignment: CDR1 SGHNT and CDR2 YYREEE (reference sequence). This CDR3 has 14 residues.

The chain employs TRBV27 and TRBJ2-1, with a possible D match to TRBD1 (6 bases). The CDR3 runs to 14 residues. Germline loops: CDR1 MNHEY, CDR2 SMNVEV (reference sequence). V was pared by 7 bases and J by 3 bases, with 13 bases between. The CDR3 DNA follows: TGTGCCAGCACCTTACGGGACAACTACAATGAGCAGTTCTTC. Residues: CASTLRDNYNEQFF.

The CDR3 spells CASSPTSGSPMRKETQYF. DNA for the CDR3: TGTGCCAGCTCACCCACATCGGGGTCTCCAATGAGAAAAGAGACCCAGTACTTC. The V call is TRBV18, the J call TRBJ2-5; a weak D match, TRBD2 (5 bases). Trimming cost V 3 bases and J 3 bases, with 23 bases left between them. The germline V gene has CDR1 KGHSH and CDR2 LQKENI. CDR3 length equals 18 residues.

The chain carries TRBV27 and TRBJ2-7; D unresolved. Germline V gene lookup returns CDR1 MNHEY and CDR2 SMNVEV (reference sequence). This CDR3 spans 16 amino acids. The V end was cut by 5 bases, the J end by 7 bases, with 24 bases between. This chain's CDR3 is CASSPSLTHPHGEQYF. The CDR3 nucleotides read TGTGCCAGCAGTCCCTCCTTGACACACCCCCATGGGGAGCAGTACTTC.

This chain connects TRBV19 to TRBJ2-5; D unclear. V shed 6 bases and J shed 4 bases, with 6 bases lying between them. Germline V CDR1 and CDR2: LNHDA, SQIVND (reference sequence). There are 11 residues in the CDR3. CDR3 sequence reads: CASSDTETQYF. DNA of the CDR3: TGTGCCAGTAGCGATACAGAGACCCAGTACTTC.

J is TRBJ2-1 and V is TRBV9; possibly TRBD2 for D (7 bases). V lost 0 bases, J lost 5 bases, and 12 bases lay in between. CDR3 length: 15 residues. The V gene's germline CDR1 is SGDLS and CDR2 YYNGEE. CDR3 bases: TGTGCCAGCAGCGTAGGAGGGAGGGGGAACAATGAGCAGTTCTTC. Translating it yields CASSVGGRGNNEQFF.